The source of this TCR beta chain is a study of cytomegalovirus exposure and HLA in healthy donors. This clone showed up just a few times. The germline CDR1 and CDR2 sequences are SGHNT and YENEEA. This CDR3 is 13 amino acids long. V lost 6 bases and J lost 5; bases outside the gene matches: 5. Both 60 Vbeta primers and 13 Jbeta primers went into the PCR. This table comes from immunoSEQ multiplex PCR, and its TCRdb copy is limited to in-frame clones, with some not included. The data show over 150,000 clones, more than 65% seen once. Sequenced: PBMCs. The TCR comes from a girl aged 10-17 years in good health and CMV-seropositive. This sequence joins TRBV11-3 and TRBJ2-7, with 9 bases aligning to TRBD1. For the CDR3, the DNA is TGTGCCAGCAGAGGGACAGGGTCGAACGAGCAGTACTTC. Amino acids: CASRGTGSNEQYF.